These 18 T cell receptor beta chains came from one sample sequenced in a study of early T cells in non-severe SARS-CoV-2 infection. TCRdb redid the calling of the 5' RACE reads with MiXCR, one entry per CDR3 protein. The data contain about 72,000 distinct CDR3 sequences, approximately 9.2% of them seen just once; the ten biggest clones take up approximately 3%. What was sequenced was whole blood. These receptors all stem from an adult who was a healthcare worker with PCR-confirmed SARS-CoV-2 infection or an uninfected control (not recorded which).

This clonotype was counted ten times or more. This chain joins TRBV7-6 and TRBJ2-1, with 11 bases identical to TRBD2. The CDR3 consists of 14 residues. The V gene end was trimmed by 5 bases and the J gene end by 6 bases; junction bases not matched to a gene: 3. Germline values: CDR1 SGHVS, CDR2 FNYEAQ. The DNA of the CDR3 is TGTGCCAGCAGCGTTACTAGCGGGAGCAATGAGCAGTTCTTC. Translating gives CASSVTSGSNEQFF.

This clonotype occurred a few times. The V and J genes are TRBV20-1 and TRBJ2-1, with a tentative D call TRBD2 (5 bases). V gave up 6 bases and J gave up 0 bases, with 9 bases separating them. The CDR3 extends over 13 amino acids. CDR1 is DFQATT and CDR2 is SNEGSKA in the germline V gene (reference sequence). The CDR3 reads CSATEDSYNEQFF. The DNA of the CDR3 is TGCAGTGCCACGGAGGACTCCTACAATGAGCAGTTCTTC.

This clonotype has only a few counts. This chain joins TRBV12-3 or TRBV12-4 and TRBJ2-1, with TRBD2 matching 9 bases. After removal of 3 bases from V and 16 bases from J, the junction contained 10 bases not matched to a gene. This CDR3 spans 13 amino acids. Here the CDR3 DNA reads TGTGCCAGCAGTTTCGGGACTAGCAAAGGGGGATTCTTC. Encoded protein: CASSFGTSKGGFF.

At least ten counts were recorded for this clonotype. This chain joins TRBV10-3 and TRBJ2-2, with TRBD2 as a possible D gene (5 bases). CDR3 length: 15 residues. V lost 2 bases to trimming and J lost 4 bases, with 11 bases between them. In germline, CDR1 is ENHRY, CDR2 SYGVKD. CDR3: CAISEREIGTGELFF. DNA of the CDR3: TGTGCCATCAGTGAGAGGGAGATCGGCACCGGGGAGCTGTTTTTT.

The V call is TRBV12-3 or TRBV12-4, the J call TRBJ2-2; D is unclear. CDR3 length: 14 residues. Trimming took 5 bases from V and 5 from J, leaving 12 bases between them. CDR3 DNA sequence: TGTGCCAGCAGTCCCGGGCCGATTACCGGGGAGCTGTTTTTT. Translated: CASSPGPITGELFF.

The chain joins TRBV4-3 to TRBJ2-3; D gene unclear. The germline CDR1 and CDR2 sequences are LGHNA and YSLEER. Trimming pared 0 bases from V and 0 bases from J, leaving 10 bases between. The CDR3 is 16 residues long. The DNA for the CDR3 is TGCGCCAGCAGCCAAGAGGGTGGAGTGAGCACAGATACGCAGTATTTT. It encodes CASSQEGGVSTDTQYF.

This chain links TRBV10-2 with TRBJ2-3; 8 bases are a match to TRBD2. Trimming at V came to 5 bases and at J to 5 bases, leaving 6 bases not matched to a gene. Per germline, CDR1 WSHSY and CDR2 SAAADI. The CDR3 totals 14 residues. CDR3: CASSTGLARDTQYF. The CDR3 region has the DNA TGCGCCAGCAGTACAGGACTAGCACGAGATACGCAGTATTTT.

This clonotype was counted a few times. The gene calls are TRBV6-5 and TRBJ2-1; the match to TRBD2 covers 10 bases. The CDR3 runs to 16 residues. Germline CDR1 and CDR2: MNHEY and SVGAGI. V trimming: 0 bases; J trimming: 6 bases; junction bases outside the gene matches: 5. This chain's CDR3 is CASSYSSSGGFNEQFF. The CDR3 nucleotides read TGTGCCAGCAGTTACTCGAGTAGCGGGGGGTTCAATGAGCAGTTCTTC.

This clonotype was found a few times. The rearrangement links TRBV6-5 to TRBJ2-7; TRBD2 matches at 11 bases. The CDR3 extends over 14 amino acids. Germline trimming cut 6 bases from V and 6 bases from J; bases unmatched to any gene: 7. Germline CDR1 is MNHEY and CDR2 is SVGAGI. CDR3 nucleotides: TGTGCCAGCAGGACCGGGACTAGCGGCGTCGAGCAGTACTTC. Its protein is CASRTGTSGVEQYF.

About this clonotype: A single base separates this from a much larger clone, so it may be a read error. This chain connects TRBV6-1 to TRBJ2-3; a weak D match, TRBD2 (6 bases). The CDR3 is 18 amino acids. From germline, CDR1 is MNHNS and CDR2 SASEGT. CDR3 sequence: CASSEILDYGRGTGTQYF. In DNA, the CDR3 is TGTGCCAGCAGTGAAATTCTCGATTACGGGAGAGGAACAGGTACGCAGTATTTT.

This clonotype came up many times. This chain uses TRBV5-1 with TRBJ2-5; D possibly matches TRBD1 or TRBD2 (5 bases each). Per the germline V gene, CDR1 is SGHRS and CDR2 is YFSETQ. Between the trimmed V and J ends, which lost 4 bases and 1 base, there was a span of 8 bases. This CDR3 spans 13 amino acids. CDR3 protein: CASSGGGQETQYF. CDR3 bases: TGCGCCAGCAGCGGTGGGGGCCAAGAGACCCAGTACTTC.

This clonotype came up a few times. The chain uses TRBV4-1 and TRBJ2-1, with D uncertain. In germline, CDR1 is MGHRA, CDR2 YSYEKL. The CDR3 contains 18 residues. Trimming took off 2 bases at V and 0 bases at J, with 17 bases between the two ends. The CDR3 DNA sequence: TGCGCCAGCAGCCAACTTGACCTGATCCCTAGCTCCTACAATGAGCAGTTCTTC. Amino acids: CASSQLDLIPSSYNEQFF.

The count of this clonotype is one. The chain recombines TRBV15 with TRBJ1-6; D remains ambiguous. V dropped 3 bases and J dropped 8 bases, with 8 bases sitting between them. CDR1 and CDR2 from the germline V gene are LNHNV and YYDKDF (reference sequence). The CDR3 length is 13 residues. CDR3: CATSRTGDSPLHF. CDR3 nucleotides: TGTGCCACCAGCAGGACCGGGGATTCACCCCTCCACTTT.

This chain links TRBV20-1 with TRBJ2-7; 9 nucleotides agree with TRBD1. With 5 bases clipped from V and 6 bases from J, the junction kept 11 bases outside the gene matches. Per the germline V gene, CDR1 is DFQATT and CDR2 is SNEGSKA (reference sequence). This CDR3 region has 14 residues. The CDR3 loop reads CSADPGTGNGEQYF. The CDR3 DNA reads TGCAGTGCTGACCCCGGGACAGGGAACGGCGAGCAGTACTTC.

The chain carries TRBV20-1 and TRBJ2-5; 7 bases line up with TRBD1. CDR3 length equals 13 residues. CDR1 and CDR2 from the germline V gene are DFQATT and SNEGSKA (reference sequence). Trimming took 4 bases from V and 2 from J; bases not matched to a gene: 4. The CDR3 loop is CSATRQGQETQYF. The CDR3 region has the DNA TGCAGTGCTACCAGACAGGGACAAGAGACCCAGTACTTC.

This clonotype was picked up a small number of times. The chain uses TRBV7-2 and TRBJ2-1, with D uncertain. Germline-derived CDR1 and CDR2 are SGHTA and FQGNSA. This CDR3 spans 15 amino acids. V shed 5 bases and J shed 0 bases, with 11 bases lying between them. Here the CDR3 DNA reads TGTGCCAGCAGCCCCCGGCGGAGCTCCTACAATGAGCAGTTCTTC. This gives the protein CASSPRRSSYNEQFF.

This clonotype was seen ten or more times. J is TRBJ2-7 and V is TRBV5-1; D is unclear. This CDR3 region has 12 residues. Trimming took 3 bases from V and 3 from J, leaving 7 bases between them. Per the germline V gene, CDR1 is SGHRS and CDR2 is YFSETQ. CDR3 DNA: TGCGCCAGCAGCTCCGAAAGCTACGAGCAGTACTTC. The encoded protein is CASSSESYEQYF.

The chain combines TRBV6-2 or TRBV6-3 with TRBJ2-1; D is possibly TRBD2 (5 bases). This CDR3 is built from 16 residues. Germline V lookup: CDR1 MNHEY, CDR2 SVGEGT. Trimming removed 6 bases at V and 4 bases at J, with 19 bases between. This CDR3 reads CASSQEASFPYNEQFF. In nucleotides, the CDR3 is TGTGCCAGCAGCCAGGAGGCCTCCTTCCCTTACAATGAGCAGTTCTTC.